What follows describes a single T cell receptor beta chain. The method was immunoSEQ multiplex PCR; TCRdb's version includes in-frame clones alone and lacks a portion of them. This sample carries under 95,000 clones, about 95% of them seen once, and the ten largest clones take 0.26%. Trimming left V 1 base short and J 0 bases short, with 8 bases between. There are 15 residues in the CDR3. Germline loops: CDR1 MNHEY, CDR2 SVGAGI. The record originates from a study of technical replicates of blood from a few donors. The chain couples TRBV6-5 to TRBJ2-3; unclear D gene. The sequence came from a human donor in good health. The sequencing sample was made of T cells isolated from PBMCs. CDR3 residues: CASSYWASSTDTQYF. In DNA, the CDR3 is TGTGCCAGCAGTTACTGGGCCAGTAGCACAGATACGCAGTATTTT.